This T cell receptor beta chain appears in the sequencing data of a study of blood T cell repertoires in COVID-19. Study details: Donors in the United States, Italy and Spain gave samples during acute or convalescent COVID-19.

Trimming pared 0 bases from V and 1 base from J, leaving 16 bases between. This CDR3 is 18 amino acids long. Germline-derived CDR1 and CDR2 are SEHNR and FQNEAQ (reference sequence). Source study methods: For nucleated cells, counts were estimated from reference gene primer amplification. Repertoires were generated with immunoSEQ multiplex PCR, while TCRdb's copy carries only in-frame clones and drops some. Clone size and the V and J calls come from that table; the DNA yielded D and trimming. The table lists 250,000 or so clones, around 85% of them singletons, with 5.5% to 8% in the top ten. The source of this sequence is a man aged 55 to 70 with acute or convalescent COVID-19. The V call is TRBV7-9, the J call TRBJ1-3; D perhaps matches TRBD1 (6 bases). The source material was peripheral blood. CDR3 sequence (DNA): TGTGCCAGCAGCTTAGCGGCAGGGGAATTTAGGTCTGGAAACACCATATATTTT. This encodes CASSLAAGEFRSGNTIYF. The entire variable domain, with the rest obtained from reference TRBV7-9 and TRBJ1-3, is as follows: DTGVSQNPRHKITKRGQNVTFRCDPISEHNRLYWYRQTLGQGPEFLTYFQNEAQLEKSRLLSDRFSAERPKGSFSTLEIQRTEQGDSAMYLCASSLAAGEFRSGNTIYFGEGSWLTVV.